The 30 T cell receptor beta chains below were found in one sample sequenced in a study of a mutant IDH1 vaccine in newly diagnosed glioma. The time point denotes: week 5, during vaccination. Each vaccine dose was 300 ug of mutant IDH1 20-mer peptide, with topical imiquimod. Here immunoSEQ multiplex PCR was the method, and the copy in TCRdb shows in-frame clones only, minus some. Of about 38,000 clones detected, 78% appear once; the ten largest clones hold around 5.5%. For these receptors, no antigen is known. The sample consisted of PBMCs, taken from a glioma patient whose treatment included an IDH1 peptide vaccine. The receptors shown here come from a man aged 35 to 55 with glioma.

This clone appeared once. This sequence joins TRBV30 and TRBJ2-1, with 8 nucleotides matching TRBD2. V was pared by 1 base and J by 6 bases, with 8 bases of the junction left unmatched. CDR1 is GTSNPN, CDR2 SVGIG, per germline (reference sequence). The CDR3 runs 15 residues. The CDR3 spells CAWSAGGALSNEQFF. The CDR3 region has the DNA TGTGCCTGGAGTGCCGGGGGGGCCTTGAGCAATGAGCAGTTCTTC.

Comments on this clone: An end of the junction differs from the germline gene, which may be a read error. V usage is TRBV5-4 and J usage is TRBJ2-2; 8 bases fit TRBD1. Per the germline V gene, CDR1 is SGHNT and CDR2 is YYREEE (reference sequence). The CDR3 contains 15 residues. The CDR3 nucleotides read TGTGCCCGCAGCTTGGCACAGGGGGGTGGCTGGGAGCTGTTTTTT. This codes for CARSLAQGGGWELFF.

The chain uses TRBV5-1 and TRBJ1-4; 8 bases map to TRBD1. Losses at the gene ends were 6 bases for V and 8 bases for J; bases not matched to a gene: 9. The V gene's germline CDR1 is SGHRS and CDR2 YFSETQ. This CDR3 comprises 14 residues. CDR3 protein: CASNSGTGPEKLFF. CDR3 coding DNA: TGCGCCAGCAATTCAGGGACAGGACCAGAAAAACTGTTTTTT.

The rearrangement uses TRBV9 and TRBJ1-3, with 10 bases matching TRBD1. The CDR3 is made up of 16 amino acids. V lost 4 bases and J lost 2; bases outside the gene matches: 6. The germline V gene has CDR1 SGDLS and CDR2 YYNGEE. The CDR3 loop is CASSLQGTGAGNTIYF. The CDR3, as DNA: TGTGCCAGCAGCCTTCAAGGGACAGGGGCTGGAAACACCATATATTTT.

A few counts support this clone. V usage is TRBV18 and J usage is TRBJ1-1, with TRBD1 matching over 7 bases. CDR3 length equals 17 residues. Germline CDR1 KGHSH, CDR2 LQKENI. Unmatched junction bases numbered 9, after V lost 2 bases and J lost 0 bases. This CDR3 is CASSPTISGGLNTEAFF. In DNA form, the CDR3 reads TGTGCCAGCTCACCAACTATCTCAGGGGGTTTGAACACTGAAGCTTTCTTT.

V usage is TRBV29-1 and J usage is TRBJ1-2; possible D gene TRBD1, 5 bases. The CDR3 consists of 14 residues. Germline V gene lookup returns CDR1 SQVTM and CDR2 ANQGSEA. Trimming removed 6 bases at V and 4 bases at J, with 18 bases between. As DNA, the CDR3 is TGCAGCGTAACCCCTACAGGCACCGCCTATGGCTACACCTTC. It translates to CSVTPTGTAYGYTF.

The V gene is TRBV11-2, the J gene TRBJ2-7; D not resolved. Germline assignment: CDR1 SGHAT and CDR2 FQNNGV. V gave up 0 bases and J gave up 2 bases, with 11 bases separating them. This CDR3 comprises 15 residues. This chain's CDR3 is CASSLERQPTYEQYF. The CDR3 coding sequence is TGTGCCAGCAGCTTAGAAAGACAACCTACCTACGAGCAGTACTTC.

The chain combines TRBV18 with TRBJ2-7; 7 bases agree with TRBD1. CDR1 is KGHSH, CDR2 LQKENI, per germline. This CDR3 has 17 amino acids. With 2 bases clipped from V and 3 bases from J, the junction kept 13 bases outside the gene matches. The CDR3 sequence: CASSPGNRGSLGYEQYF. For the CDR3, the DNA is TGTGCCAGCTCACCAGGGAACAGGGGAAGCTTGGGCTACGAGCAGTACTTC.

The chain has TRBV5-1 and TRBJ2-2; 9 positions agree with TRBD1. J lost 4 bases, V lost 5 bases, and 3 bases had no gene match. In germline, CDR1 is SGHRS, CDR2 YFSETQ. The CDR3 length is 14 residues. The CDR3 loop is CASRDRGSTGELFF. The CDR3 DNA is TGCGCCAGCAGGGACAGGGGCAGCACCGGGGAGCTGTTTTTT.

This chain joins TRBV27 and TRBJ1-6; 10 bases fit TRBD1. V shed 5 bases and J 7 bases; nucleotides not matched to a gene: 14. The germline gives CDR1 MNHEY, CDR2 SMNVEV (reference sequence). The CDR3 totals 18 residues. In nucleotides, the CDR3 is TGTGCCAGCAGTCTATACGGGGGGTCGGGACAGGGGAATTCACCCCTCCACTTT. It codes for CASSLYGGSGQGNSPLHF.

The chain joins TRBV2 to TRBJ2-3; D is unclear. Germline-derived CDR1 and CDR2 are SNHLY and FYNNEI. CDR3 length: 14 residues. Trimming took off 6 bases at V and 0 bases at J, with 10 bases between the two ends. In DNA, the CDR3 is TGTGCCAGCAGGGCCAGCACTAGCACAGATACGCAGTATTTT. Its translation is CASRASTSTDTQYF.

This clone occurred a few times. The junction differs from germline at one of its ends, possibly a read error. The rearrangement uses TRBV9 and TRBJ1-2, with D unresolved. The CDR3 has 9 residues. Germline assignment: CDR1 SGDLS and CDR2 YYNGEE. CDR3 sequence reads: CASSVEGPF. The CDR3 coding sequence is TGTGCCAGCAGCGTAGAAGGCCCCTTC.

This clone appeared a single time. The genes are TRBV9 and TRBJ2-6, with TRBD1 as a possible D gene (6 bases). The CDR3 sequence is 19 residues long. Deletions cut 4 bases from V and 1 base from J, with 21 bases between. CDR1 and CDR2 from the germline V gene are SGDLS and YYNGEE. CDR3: CASSLYGTRLLSGANVLTF. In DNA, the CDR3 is TGTGCCAGCAGCCTGTACGGGACACGACTTCTTTCTGGGGCCAACGTCCTGACTTTC.

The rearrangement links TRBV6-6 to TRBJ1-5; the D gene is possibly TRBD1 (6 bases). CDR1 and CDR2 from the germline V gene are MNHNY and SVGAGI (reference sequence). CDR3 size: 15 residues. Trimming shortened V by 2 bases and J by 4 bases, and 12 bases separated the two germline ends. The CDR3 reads CASSYRGGGNQPQHF. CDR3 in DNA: TGTGCCAGCAGTTACAGGGGGGGAGGGAATCAGCCCCAGCATTTT.

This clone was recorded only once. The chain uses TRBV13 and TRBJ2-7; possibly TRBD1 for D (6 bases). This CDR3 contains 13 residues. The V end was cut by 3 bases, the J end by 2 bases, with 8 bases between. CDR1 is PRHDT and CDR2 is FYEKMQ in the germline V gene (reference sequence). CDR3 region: CASSLWGPYEQYF. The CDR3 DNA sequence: TGTGCCAGCAGCTTGTGGGGGCCCTACGAGCAGTACTTC.

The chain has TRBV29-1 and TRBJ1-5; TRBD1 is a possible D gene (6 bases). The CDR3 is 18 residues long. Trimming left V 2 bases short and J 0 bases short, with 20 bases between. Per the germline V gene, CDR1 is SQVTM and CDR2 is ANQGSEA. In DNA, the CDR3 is TGCAGCGTTGAATGGGGTGAGGGGGGTCGATATAGCAATCAGCCCCAGCATTTT. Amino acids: CSVEWGEGGRYSNQPQHF.

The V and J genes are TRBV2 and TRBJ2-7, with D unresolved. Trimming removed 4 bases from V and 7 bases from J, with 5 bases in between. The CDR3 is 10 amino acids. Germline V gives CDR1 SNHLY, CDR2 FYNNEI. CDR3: CASSAFEQYF. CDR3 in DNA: TGTGCCAGCAGTGCCTTTGAGCAGTACTTC.

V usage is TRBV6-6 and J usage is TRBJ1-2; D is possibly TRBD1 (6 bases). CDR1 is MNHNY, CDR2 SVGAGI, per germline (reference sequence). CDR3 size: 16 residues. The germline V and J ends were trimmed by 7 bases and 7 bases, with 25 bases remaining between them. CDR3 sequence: CASKLRGGGGRGGYTF. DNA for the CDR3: TGTGCCAGCAAACTACGGGGGGGAGGGGGTAGGGGTGGCTACACCTTC.

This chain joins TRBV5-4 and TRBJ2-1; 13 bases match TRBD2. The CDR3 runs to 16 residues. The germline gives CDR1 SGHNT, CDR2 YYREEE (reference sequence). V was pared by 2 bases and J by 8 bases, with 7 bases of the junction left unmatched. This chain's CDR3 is CASSFPLAGGPDEQFF. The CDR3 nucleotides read TGTGCCAGCAGCTTCCCACTAGCGGGGGGGCCAGATGAGCAGTTCTTC. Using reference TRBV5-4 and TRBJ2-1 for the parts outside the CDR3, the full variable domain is ETGVTQSPTHLIKTRGQQVTLRCSSQSGHNTVSWYQQALGQGPQFIFQYYREEENGRGNFPPRFSGLQFPNYSSELNVNALELDDSALYLCASSFPLAGGPDEQFFGPGTRLTVL.

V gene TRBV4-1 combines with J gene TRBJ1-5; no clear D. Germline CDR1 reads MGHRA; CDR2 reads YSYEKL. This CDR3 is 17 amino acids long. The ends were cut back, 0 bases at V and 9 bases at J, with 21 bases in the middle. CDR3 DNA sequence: TGCGCCAGCAGCCAAGATGTTTCCCGACCCGATAGGAGGCCCCAGCATTTT. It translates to CASSQDVSRPDRRPQHF.

The CDR3 DNA reads as TGTGCCAGCAGAGGGCGGCTTGGGGGAAAGCCCCAGCATTTT. Translated: CASRGRLGGKPQHF. The chain uses TRBV6-5 and TRBJ1-5; the D gene is possibly TRBD1 (5 bases). The CDR3 extends over 14 amino acids. Trimming shortened V by 6 bases and J by 8 bases, and 17 bases separated the two germline ends. Germline CDR1 reads MNHEY; CDR2 reads SVGAGI.

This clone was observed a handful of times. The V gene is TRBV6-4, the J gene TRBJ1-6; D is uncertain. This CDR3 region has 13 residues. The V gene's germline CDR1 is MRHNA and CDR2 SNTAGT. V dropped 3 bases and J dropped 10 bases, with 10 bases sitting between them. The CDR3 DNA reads TGTGCCAGCAGTGAATCTGCCTACTCACCCCTCCACTTT. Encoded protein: CASSESAYSPLHF.

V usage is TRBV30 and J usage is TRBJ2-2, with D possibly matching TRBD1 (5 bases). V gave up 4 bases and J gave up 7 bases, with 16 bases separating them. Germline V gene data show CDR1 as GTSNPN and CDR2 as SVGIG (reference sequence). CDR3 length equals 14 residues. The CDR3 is CAWNGQGVGGELFF. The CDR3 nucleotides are TGTGCCTGGAACGGTCAGGGTGTTGGCGGGGAGCTGTTTTTT. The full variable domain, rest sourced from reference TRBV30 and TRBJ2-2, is SQTIHQWPATLVQPVGSPLSLECTVEGTSNPNLYWYRQAAGRGLQLLFYSVGIGQISSEVPQNLSASRPQDRQFILSSKKLLLSDSGFYLCAWNGQGVGGELFFGEGSRLTVL.

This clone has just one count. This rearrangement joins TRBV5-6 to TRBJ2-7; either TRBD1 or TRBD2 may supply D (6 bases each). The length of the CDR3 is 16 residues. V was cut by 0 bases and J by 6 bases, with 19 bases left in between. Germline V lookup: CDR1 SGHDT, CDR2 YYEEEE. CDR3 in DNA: TGTGCCAGCAGCTTGGCATATCGGGGGCCCGGCGCCGAGCAGTACTTC. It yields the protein CASSLAYRGPGAEQYF.

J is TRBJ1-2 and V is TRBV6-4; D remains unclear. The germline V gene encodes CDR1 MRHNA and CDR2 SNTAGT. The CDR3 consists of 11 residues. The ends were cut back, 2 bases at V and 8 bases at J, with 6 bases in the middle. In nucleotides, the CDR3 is TGTGCCAGCAGTGACGGTGGGGGCTACACCTTC. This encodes CASSDGGGYTF.

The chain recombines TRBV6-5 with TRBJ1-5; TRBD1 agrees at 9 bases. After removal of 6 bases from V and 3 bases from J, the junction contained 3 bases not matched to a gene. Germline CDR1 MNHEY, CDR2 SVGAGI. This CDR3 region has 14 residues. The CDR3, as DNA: TGTGCCAGCAGGGGGACAGGGCACAATCAGCCCCAGCATTTT. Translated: CASRGTGHNQPQHF.

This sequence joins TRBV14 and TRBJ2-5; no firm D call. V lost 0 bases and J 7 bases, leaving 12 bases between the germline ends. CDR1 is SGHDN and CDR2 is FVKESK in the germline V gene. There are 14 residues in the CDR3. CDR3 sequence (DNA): TGTGCCAGCAGCCAAGAACCCGCCGGTTGGACCCAGTACTTC. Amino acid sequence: CASSQEPAGWTQYF.

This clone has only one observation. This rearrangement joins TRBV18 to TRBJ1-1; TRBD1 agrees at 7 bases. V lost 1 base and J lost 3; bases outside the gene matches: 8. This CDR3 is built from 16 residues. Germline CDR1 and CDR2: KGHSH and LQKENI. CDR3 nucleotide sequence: TGTGCCAGCTCACCACGACAGGGTGATATTTACACTGAAGCTTTCTTT. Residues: CASSPRQGDIYTEAFF.

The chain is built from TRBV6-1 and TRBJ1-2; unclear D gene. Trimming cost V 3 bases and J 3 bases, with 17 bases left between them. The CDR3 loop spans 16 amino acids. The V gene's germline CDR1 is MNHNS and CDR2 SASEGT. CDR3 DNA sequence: TGTGCCAGCAGTGAGGCGGGTGCGGAGGCTTACTATGGCTACACCTTC. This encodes CASSEAGAEAYYGYTF.

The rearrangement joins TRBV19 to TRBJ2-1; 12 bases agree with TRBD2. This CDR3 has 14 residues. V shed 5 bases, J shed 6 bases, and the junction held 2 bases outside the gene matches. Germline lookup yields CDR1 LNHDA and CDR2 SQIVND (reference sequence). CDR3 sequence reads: CASSLAGGSNEQFF. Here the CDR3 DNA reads TGTGCCAGTAGTCTAGCGGGGGGGAGCAATGAGCAGTTCTTC.